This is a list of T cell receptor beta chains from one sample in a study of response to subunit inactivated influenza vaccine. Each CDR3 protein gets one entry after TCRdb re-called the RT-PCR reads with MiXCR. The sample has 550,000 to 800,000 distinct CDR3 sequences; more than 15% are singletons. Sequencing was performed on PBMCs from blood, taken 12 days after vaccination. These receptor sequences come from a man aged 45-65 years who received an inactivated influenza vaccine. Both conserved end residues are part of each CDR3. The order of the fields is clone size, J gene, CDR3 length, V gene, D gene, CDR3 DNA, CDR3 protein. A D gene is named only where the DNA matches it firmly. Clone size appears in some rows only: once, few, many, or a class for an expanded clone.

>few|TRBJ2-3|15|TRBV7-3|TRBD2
TGTGCCAGCAGCTTAGGACTAGGGATCACAGATACGCAGTATTTT
CASSLGLGITDTQYF
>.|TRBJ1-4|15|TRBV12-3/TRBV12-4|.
TGTGCCAGCAGTTTAGGGGCCTATTTAGGTGAAAAACTGTTTTTT
CASSLGAYLGEKLFF
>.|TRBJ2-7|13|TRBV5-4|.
TGTGCCAGCAGCCGGGACCCCTCCACCGAGCAGTACTTC
CASSRDPSTEQYF
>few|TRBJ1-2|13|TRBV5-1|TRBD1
TGCGCCAGCAGCGAGGACAGGTACTATGGCTACACCTTC
CASSEDRYYGYTF
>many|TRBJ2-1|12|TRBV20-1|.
TGCAGTGCCACTAGGACCGGGAATGAGCAGTTCTTC
CSATRTGNEQFF
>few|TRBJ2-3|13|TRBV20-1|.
TGCAGTGCCGGGTCCCGGGCCCCAGATACGCAGTATTTT
CSAGSRAPDTQYF
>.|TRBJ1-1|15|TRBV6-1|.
TGTGCCAGCAGTCTCAATACGGCCGCGAACACTGAAGCTTTCTTT
CASSLNTAANTEAFF
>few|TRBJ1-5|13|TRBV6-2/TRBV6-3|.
TGTGCCAGCGGAGGCAGCCGCAATCAGCCCCAGCATTTT
CASGGSRNQPQHF
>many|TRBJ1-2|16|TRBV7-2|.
TGTGCCAGCAGCCCCGATCCTTGGCCGGGGAACTATGGCTACACCTTC
CASSPDPWPGNYGYTF
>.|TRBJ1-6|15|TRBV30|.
TGTGCCTGGAGTCTGGAAGGTAGCTCGAGTTCACCCCTCCACTTT
CAWSLEGSSSSPLHF
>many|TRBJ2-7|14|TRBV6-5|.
TGTGCCAGCAGTTACTCGATGGGAAGGATGGAGCAGTACTTC
CASSYSMGRMEQYF
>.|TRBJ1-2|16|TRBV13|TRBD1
TGTGCCAGCAGCCGGGACAGGGGGCGAGTACGGGAGGGCTACACCTTC
CASSRDRGRVREGYTF
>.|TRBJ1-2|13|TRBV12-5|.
TGTGCTAGTGCCCATGACAGGAACTATGGCTACACCTTC
CASAHDRNYGYTF
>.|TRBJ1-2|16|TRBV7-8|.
TGTGCCAGCAGCCCAATGAGGACTGTCTTCATGTATGGCTACACCTTC
CASSPMRTVFMYGYTF
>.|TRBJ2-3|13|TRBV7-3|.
TGTGCCAGCACTTCTAACCCCGGAGATACGCAGTATTTT
CASTSNPGDTQYF
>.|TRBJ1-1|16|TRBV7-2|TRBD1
TGTGCCAGCAGCCCCCGACAGGGAACCATGAACACTGAAGCTTTCTTT
CASSPRQGTMNTEAFF
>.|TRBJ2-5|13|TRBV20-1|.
TGCAGTGCTAGTTGGCAGAACCAAGAGACCCAGTACTTC
CSASWQNQETQYF
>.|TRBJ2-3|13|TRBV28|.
TGTGCCAGCAGTCGTCAGGGCCCTAATACGCAGTATTTT
CASSRQGPNTQYF
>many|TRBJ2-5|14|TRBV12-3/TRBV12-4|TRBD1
TGTGCCAGCAGTTTGGGACAGGGGGTAGAGACCCAGTACTTC
CASSLGQGVETQYF
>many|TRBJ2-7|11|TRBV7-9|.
TGTGCCAGCAGCCGAGACTACGAGCAGTACTTC
CASSRDYEQYF